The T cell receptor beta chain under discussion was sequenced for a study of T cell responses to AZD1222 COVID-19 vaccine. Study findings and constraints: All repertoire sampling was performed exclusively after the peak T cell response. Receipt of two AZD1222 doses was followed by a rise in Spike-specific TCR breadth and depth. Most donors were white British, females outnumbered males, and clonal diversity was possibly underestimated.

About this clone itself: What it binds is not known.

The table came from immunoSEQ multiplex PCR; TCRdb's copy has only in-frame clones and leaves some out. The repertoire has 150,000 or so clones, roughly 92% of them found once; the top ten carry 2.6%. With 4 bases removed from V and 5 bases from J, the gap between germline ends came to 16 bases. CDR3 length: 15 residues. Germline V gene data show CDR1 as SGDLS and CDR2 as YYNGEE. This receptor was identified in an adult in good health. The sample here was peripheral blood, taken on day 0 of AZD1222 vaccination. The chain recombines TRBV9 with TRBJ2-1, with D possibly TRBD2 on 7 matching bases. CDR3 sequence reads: CASSKGGLADNEQFF. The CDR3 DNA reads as TGTGCCAGCAGCAAAGGGGGGCTAGCGGACAATGAGCAGTTCTTC.